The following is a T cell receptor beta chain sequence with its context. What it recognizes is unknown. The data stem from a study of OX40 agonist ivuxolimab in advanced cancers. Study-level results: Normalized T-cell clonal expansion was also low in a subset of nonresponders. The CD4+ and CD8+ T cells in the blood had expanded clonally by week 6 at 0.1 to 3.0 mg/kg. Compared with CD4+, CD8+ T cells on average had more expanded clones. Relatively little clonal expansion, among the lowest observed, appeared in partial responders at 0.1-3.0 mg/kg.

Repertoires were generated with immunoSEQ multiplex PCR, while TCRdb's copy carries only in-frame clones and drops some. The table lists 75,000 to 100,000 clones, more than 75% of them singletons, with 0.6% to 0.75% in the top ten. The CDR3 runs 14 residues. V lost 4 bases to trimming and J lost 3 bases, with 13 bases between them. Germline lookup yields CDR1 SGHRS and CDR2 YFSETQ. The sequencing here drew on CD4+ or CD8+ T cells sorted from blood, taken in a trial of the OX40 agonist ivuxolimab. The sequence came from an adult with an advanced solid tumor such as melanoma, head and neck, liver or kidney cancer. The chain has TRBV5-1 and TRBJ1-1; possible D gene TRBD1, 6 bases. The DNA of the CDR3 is TGCGCCAGCAGCCAAACAGGGACCTACACTGAAGCTTTCTTT. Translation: CASSQTGTYTEAFF.